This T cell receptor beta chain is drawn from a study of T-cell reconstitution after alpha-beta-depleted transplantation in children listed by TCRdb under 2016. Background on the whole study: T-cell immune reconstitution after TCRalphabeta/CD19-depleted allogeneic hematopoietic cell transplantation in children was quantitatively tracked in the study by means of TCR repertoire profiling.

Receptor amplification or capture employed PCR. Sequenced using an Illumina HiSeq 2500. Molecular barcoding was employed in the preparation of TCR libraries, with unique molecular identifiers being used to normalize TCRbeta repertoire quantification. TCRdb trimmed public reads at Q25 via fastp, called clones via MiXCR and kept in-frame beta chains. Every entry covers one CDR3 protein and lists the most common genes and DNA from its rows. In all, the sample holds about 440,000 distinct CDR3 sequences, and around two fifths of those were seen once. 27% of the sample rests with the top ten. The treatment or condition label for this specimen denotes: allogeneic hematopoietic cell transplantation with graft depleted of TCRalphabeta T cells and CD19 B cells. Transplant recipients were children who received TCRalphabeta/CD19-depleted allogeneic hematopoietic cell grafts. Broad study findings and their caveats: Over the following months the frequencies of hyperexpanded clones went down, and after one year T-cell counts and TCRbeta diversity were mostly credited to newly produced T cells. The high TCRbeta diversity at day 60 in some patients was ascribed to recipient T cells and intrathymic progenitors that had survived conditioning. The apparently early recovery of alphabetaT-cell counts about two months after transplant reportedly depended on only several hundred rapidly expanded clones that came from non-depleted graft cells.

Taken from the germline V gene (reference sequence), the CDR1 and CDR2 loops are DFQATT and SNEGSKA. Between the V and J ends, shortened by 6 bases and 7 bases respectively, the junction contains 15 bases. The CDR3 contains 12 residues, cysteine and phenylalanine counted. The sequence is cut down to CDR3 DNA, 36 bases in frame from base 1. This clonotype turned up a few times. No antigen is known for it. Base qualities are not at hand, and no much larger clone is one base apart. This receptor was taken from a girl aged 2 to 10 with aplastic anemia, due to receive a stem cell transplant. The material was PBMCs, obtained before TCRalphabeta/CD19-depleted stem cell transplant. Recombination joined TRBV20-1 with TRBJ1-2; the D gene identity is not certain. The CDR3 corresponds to CSAPDGIGGYTF. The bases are TGCAGTGCCCCGGACGGAATAGGTGGCTACACCTTC.